This T cell receptor (beta chain) was observed in a study of Graves' ophthalmopathy and Graves' hyperthyroidism. The study, taken as a whole, reports: Blood also carried most expanded thyroid clonotypes exceeding 0.001 frequency. Sensitivity reached around 67% and specificity under 85% when the model predicted ophthalmopathy progression. Sensitivity reached more than 85% and specificity almost 83% for a 13-signature model separating ophthalmopathy from stable hyperthyroidism.

The table lists this clonotype with many counts. Its matching antigen is unknown. The sequenced template was RNA, covering the TCR beta CDR3 region. An opening RT-PCR round employed HTBI primers and preceded a second-round multiplex PCR. TCRdb fed the multiplex PCR reads into MiXCR, producing one record per CDR3 protein. The sample has roughly 400,000 distinct CDR3 sequences, 15% to 20% seen once. Germline values: CDR1 LNHDA, CDR2 SQIVND (reference sequence). This CDR3 is built from 13 residues. The V end was cut by 7 bases, the J end by 1 base, with 7 bases between. The receptor's source is a woman in her late teens or twenties with Graves' ophthalmopathy. The specimen was peripheral blood. J is TRBJ2-2 and V is TRBV19; unclear D gene. The CDR3 bases are TGTGCCAGTAAAGGACGGAACACCGGGGAGCTGTTTTTT. This gives the protein CASKGRNTGELFF. The variable domain in full, with the rest retrieved from reference TRBV19 and TRBJ2-2, is DGGITQSPKYLFRKEGQNVTLSCEQNLNHDAMYWYRQDPGQGLRLIYYSQIVNDFQKGDIAEGYSVSREKKESFPLTVTSAQKNPTAFYLCASKGRNTGELFFGEGSRLTVL.